This T cell receptor beta chain was retrieved from a study of blood T cell repertoires in COVID-19. In the study overall: Samples taken during acute and convalescent COVID-19 were collected in the United States, Italy and Spain. The analysed material was cDNA or gDNA that came from T cells, B-cell-depleted T cells, or PBMCs.

Patients in Seattle were enrolled during active infection, then followed longitudinally. This table comes from immunoSEQ multiplex PCR, and its TCRdb copy is limited to in-frame clones, with some not included. Of more than 95,000 clones in the sample, around 80% were seen once. Source material: peripheral blood. This TCR was sampled from a man aged 30 to 45 with COVID-19, enrolled during active disease.

The CDR3 DNA is TGTGCCAGCACTCAGGGAATGAACACTGAAGCTTTCTTT. Translation gives CASTQGMNTEAFF. The chain recombines TRBV7-6 with TRBJ1-1; perhaps TRBD1 as D (5 bases). Germline lookup yields CDR1 SGHVS and CDR2 FNYEAQ. The V gene lost 7 bases and the J gene lost 0 bases, with 9 bases spanning the gap. The CDR3 covers 13 residues.